These 4 T cell receptor beta chains were all obtained from the same sample, sequenced in a study of T cells in Graves' hyperthyroidism and ophthalmopathy. It was RNA transcripts that yielded the amplified TCR beta CDR3 regions. The HTBI primer set served for first-round RT-PCR of the TCR CDR3. TCRdb recomputed calls from the multiplex PCR reads with MiXCR, one row per CDR3 protein. Seen here are approximately 320,000 distinct CDR3 sequences, around 17% observed once, and the top ten hold around 34%. Sequencing was performed on blood. These receptors all stem from a man aged 25-40 years with Graves' hyperthyroidism.

This clonotype came up many times. This sequence joins TRBV15 and TRBJ1-1; 7 nucleotides agree with TRBD1. Trimming at V came to 0 bases and at J to 1 base, leaving 2 bases not matched to a gene. CDR1 is LNHNV, CDR2 YYDKDF, per germline (reference sequence). The CDR3 loop spans 15 amino acids. The CDR3 reads CATSRETGANTEAFF. The CDR3, as DNA: TGTGCCACCAGCAGAGAAACAGGGGCGAACACTGAAGCTTTCTTT.

This clonotype was counted many times. The chain has TRBV6-2 or TRBV6-3 and TRBJ2-7; weak D call: TRBD2 (6 bases). There are 15 residues in the CDR3. The ends were cut back, 2 bases at V and 0 bases at J, with 11 bases in the middle. Germline assignment: CDR1 MNHEY and CDR2 SVGEGT. The CDR3 sequence is CASSYDASASYEQYF. CDR3 nucleotides: TGTGCCAGCAGTTACGATGCTAGCGCCTCCTACGAGCAGTACTTC.

At least ten counts were recorded for this clonotype. The genes are TRBV2 and TRBJ2-6; no clear D gene. The CDR3 loop spans 16 amino acids. V was clipped by 1 base and J by 2 bases, with 9 bases between them. Germline loops: CDR1 SNHLY, CDR2 FYNNEI. The CDR3 region has the DNA TGTGCCAGCAGTGAAGTGGGCAGACCTGGGGCCAACGTCCTGACTTTC. It encodes CASSEVGRPGANVLTF.

The chain employs TRBV19 and TRBJ2-2; no clear D gene. Between the trimmed V and J ends, which lost 5 bases and 2 bases, there was a span of 9 bases. CDR1 LNHDA and CDR2 SQIVND come from the germline V gene (reference sequence). The CDR3 runs 14 residues. CDR3 in DNA: TGTGCCAGTAGTCAAGGACGCAACACCGGGGAGCTGTTTTTT. As protein: CASSQGRNTGELFF.